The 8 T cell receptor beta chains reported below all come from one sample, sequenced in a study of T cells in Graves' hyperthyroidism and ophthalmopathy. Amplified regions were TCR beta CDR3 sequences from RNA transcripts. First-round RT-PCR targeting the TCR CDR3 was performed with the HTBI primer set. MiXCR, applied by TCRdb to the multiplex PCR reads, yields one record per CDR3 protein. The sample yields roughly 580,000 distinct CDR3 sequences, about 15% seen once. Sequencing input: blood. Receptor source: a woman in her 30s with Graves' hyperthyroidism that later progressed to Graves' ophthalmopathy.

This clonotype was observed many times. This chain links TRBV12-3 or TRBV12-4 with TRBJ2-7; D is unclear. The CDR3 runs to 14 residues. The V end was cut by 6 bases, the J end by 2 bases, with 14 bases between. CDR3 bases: TGTGCCAGCAGCCCTGGGGTATTGGCCTACGAGCAGTACTTC. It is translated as CASSPGVLAYEQYF.

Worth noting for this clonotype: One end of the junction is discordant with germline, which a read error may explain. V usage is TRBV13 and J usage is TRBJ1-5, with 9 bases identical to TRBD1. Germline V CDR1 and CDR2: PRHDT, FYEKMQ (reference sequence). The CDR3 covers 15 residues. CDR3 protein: CAGSLSGQGGQPQHF. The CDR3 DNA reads TGTGCCGGCAGCTTATCGGGACAGGGAGGTCAGCCCCAGCATTTT. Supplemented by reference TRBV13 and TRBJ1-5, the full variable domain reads AAGVIQSPRHLIKEKRETATLKCYPIPRHDTVYWYQQGPGQDPQFLISFYEKMQSDKGSIPDRFSAQQFSDYHSELNMSSLELGDSALYFCAGSLSGQGGQPQHFGDGTRLSIL.

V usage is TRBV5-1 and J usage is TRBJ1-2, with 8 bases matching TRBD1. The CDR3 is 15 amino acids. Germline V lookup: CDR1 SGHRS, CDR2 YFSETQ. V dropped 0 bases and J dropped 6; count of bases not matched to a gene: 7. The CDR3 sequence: CASSLEFGRGHGYTF. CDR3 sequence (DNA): TGCGCCAGCAGCTTGGAGTTTGGCAGGGGGCATGGCTACACCTTC.

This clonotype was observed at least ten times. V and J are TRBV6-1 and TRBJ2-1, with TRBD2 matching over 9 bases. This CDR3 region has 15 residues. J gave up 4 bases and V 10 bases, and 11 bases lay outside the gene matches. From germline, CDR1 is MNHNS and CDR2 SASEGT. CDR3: CAIVGARGGYNEQFF. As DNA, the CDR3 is TGTGCCATTGTAGGCGCGCGGGGGGGTTACAATGAGCAGTTCTTC.

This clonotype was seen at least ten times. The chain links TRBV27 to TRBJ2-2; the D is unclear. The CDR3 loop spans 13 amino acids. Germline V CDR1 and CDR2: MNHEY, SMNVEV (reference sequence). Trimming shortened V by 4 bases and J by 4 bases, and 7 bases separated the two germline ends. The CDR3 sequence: CASSYQLTGELFF. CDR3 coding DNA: TGTGCCAGCAGTTACCAGCTCACCGGGGAGCTGTTTTTT.

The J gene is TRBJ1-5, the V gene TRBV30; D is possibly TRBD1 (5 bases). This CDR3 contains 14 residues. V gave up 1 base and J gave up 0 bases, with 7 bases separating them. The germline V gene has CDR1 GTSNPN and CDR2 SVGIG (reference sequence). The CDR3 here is CAWSGGASNQPQHF. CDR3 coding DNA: TGTGCCTGGAGTGGGGGCGCTAGCAATCAGCCCCAGCATTTT.

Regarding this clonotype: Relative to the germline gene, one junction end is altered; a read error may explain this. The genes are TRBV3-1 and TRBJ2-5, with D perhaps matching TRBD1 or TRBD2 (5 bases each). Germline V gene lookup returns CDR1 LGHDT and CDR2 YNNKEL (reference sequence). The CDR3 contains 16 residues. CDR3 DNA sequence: TGTGCCAGCAGCCAAGATCGAGGGGCAGCATCAGAGACCCAGTCCTTC. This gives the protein CASSQDRGAASETQSF.

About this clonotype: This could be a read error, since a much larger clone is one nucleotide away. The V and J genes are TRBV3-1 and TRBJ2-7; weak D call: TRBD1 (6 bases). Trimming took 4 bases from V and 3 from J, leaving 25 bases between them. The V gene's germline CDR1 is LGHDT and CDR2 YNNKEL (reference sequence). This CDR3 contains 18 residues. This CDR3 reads CASSPAIGTAGAGYEQYF. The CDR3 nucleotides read TGTGCCAGCAGCCCAGCAATCGGGACCGCAGGGGCGGGCTACGAGCAGTACTTC.